These 32 T cell receptor beta chains were sequenced from one sample in a study of blood T cell repertoires in COVID-19. Method: immunoSEQ multiplex PCR; TCRdb's copy keeps in-frame clones and lacks some. Of some 99,000 clones detected, about three quarters appear once; the ten largest clones hold more than 4%. The sample comprised peripheral blood. The receptors originated from a human donor in a cohort sampled during active or convalescent COVID-19.

The chain links TRBV6-6 to TRBJ1-5; D not resolved. Trimming took off 6 bases at V and 5 bases at J, with 14 bases between the two ends. The CDR3 extends over 14 amino acids. Germline assignment: CDR1 MNHNY and CDR2 SVGAGI (reference sequence). CDR3 DNA sequence: TGTGCCAGCAGGGAAATAAGTCGGGATCAGCCCCAGCATTTT. This codes for CASREISRDQPQHF.

The chain recombines TRBV28 with TRBJ2-1; 9 positions agree with TRBD2. V was clipped by 7 bases and J by 2 bases; unmatched bases: 3. CDR1 and CDR2 from the germline V gene are MDHEN and SYDVKM. CDR3 size: 14 residues. CDR3 in amino acids: CASTLAGPYNEQFF. CDR3 bases: TGTGCCAGCACGCTAGCGGGACCCTACAATGAGCAGTTCTTC.

The CDR3 sequence is CASSRTYGQGSYNEQFF. DNA of the CDR3: TGTGCCAGCAGCCGAACTTATGGGCAGGGCTCCTACAATGAGCAGTTCTTC. This chain uses TRBV5-6 with TRBJ2-1; possible D gene TRBD1, 5 bases. CDR3 length equals 17 residues. Germline V gene sequence: CDR1 SGHDT, CDR2 YYEEEE. Trimming took off 4 bases at V and 0 bases at J, with 17 bases between the two ends. The full variable domain, completed using reference TRBV5-6 and TRBJ2-1, is DAGVTQSPTHLIKTRGQQVTLRCSPKSGHDTVSWYQQALGQGPQFIFQYYEEEERQRGNFPDRFSGHQFPNYSSELNVNALLLGDSALYLCASSRTYGQGSYNEQFFGPGTRLTVL.

Only a few counts were recorded for this clone. The gene calls are TRBV2 and TRBJ2-1; 12 bases fit TRBD2. With V trimmed by 5 bases and J by 3 bases, 2 bases remained unmatched. The CDR3 length is 15 residues. The germline gives CDR1 SNHLY, CDR2 FYNNEI. CDR3 in DNA: TGTGCCAGCAGTCGACTAGCGGGAGTCTACAATGAGCAGTTCTTC. Protein: CASSRLAGVYNEQFF.

The J gene is TRBJ1-2, the V gene TRBV19, with no clear D. This CDR3 has 15 amino acids. Trimming shortened V by 1 base and J by 0 bases, and 9 bases separated the two germline ends. The V gene's germline CDR1 is LNHDA and CDR2 SQIVND (reference sequence). The CDR3 is CASSIGYGANYGYTF. For the CDR3, the DNA is TGTGCCAGTAGTATAGGTTACGGAGCTAACTATGGCTACACCTTC.

This clone has more than one count but fewer than ten. V and J are TRBV27 and TRBJ1-5; D perhaps matches TRBD1 (5 bases). Germline V gene lookup returns CDR1 MNHEY and CDR2 SMNVEV (reference sequence). There are 14 residues in the CDR3. Trimming took 3 bases from V and 9 from J, leaving 15 bases between them. CDR3 DNA sequence: TGTGCCAGCAGTTTTGGGGGGGGAAAGAGGCCCCAGCATTTT. Its protein product is CASSFGGGKRPQHF.

The chain links TRBV19 to TRBJ2-1; D remains unclear. Trimming shortened V by 1 base and J by 1 base, and 14 bases separated the two germline ends. This CDR3 spans 17 amino acids. Germline CDR1 reads LNHDA; CDR2 reads SQIVND (reference sequence). DNA for the CDR3: TGTGCCAGTAGTATAGTTCCAGGAATAGGATCCTACAATGAGCAGTTCTTC. Amino acid sequence: CASSIVPGIGSYNEQFF. Combining the CDR3 with reference TRBV19 and TRBJ2-1 gives the whole variable domain DGGITQSPKYLFRKEGQNVTLSCEQNLNHDAMYWYRQDPGQGLRLIYYSQIVNDFQKGDIAEGYSVSREKKESFPLTVTSAQKNPTAFYLCASSIVPGIGSYNEQFFGPGTRLTVL.

This clone was counted between two and nine times. The V gene is TRBV19, the J gene TRBJ2-1; 8 nucleotides agree with TRBD1. The CDR3 totals 15 residues. Per the germline V gene, CDR1 is LNHDA and CDR2 is SQIVND (reference sequence). V shed 4 bases, J shed 0 bases, and the junction held 2 bases outside the gene matches. CDR3 sequence: CASSRGTGSYNEQFF. In DNA form, the CDR3 reads TGTGCCAGTAGTAGAGGGACAGGCTCCTACAATGAGCAGTTCTTC.

V usage is TRBV7-2 and J usage is TRBJ1-1; a weak D match, TRBD1 (6 bases). The ends were cut back, 4 bases at V and 6 bases at J, with 15 bases in the middle. Germline V gene sequence: CDR1 SGHTA, CDR2 FQGNSA. This CDR3 has 14 residues. Here the CDR3 reads CASSSRGAVAEAFF. The CDR3 nucleotides are TGTGCCAGCAGCTCCCGGGGGGCGGTCGCTGAAGCTTTCTTT. The whole variable domain, remainder taken from reference TRBV7-2 and TRBJ1-1, is GAGVSQSPSNKVTEKGKDVELRCDPISGHTALYWYRQSLGQGLEFLIYFQGNSAPDKSGLPSDRFSAERTGGSVSTLTIQRTQQEDSAVYLCASSSRGAVAEAFFGQGTRLTVV.

A few counts support this clone. This chain links TRBV19 with TRBJ2-1; TRBD1 agrees at 8 bases. The CDR3 covers 14 residues. Germline assignment: CDR1 LNHDA and CDR2 SQIVND (reference sequence). With 3 bases clipped from V and 6 bases from J, the junction kept 4 bases outside the gene matches. In DNA, the CDR3 is TGTGCCAGTAGTATGTGGACAGGGCCCAATGAGCAGTTCTTC. The encoded protein is CASSMWTGPNEQFF.

The J gene is TRBJ2-3, the V gene TRBV9; TRBD1 agrees at 10 bases. V gave up 0 bases and J gave up 6 bases; unmatched junction bases: 10. The CDR3 loop spans 17 amino acids. Germline V CDR1 and CDR2: SGDLS, YYNGEE. CDR3 loop: CASSVATGTGVLDTQYF. CDR3 bases: TGTGCCAGCAGCGTAGCCACCGGGACAGGGGTCTTGGATACGCAGTATTTT.

The chain recombines TRBV6-6 with TRBJ2-1; D is unresolved. Trimming took off 10 bases at V and 3 bases at J, with 4 bases between the two ends. This CDR3 contains 10 residues. CDR1 MNHNY and CDR2 SVGAGI come from the germline V gene (reference sequence). In DNA form, the CDR3 reads TGTGCCACCCACTACAATGAGCAGTTCTTC. This codes for CATHYNEQFF.

The gene calls are TRBV28 and TRBJ1-5, with D perhaps TRBD1 (6 bases). V was shortened by 5 bases and J by 4 bases, with 9 bases between the two germline ends. Looked up from germline, CDR1 is MDHEN and CDR2 is SYDVKM. The CDR3 length is 13 residues. CDR3 amino acids: CASSKQGNQPQHF. CDR3 DNA sequence: TGTGCCAGCAGTAAACAGGGAAATCAGCCCCAGCATTTT. The complete variable domain, with remaining parts taken from reference TRBV28 and TRBJ1-5, reads DVKVTQSSRYLVKRTGEKVFLECVQDMDHENMFWYRQDPGLGLRLIYFSYDVKMKEKGDIPEGYSVSREKKERFSLILESASTNQTSMYLCASSKQGNQPQHFGDGTRLSIL.

This clone was detected a few times. V usage is TRBV4-1 and J usage is TRBJ2-7; D is perhaps TRBD2 (5 bases). The CDR3 runs 14 residues. V was shortened by 3 bases and J by 6 bases, with 15 bases between the two germline ends. Germline V gene sequence: CDR1 MGHRA, CDR2 YSYEKL. CDR3: CASSQPGMRPEQYF. CDR3 in DNA: TGCGCCAGCAGCCAGCCGGGAATGAGGCCCGAGCAGTACTTC.

The V and J genes are TRBV5-4 and TRBJ2-2; 7 nucleotides line up with TRBD1. This CDR3 comprises 16 residues. The germline V gene has CDR1 SGHNT and CDR2 YYREEE (reference sequence). V trimming: 4 bases; J trimming: 1 base; junction bases outside the gene matches: 7. The CDR3 nucleotides are TGTGCCAGCAGCCTCCCGGGACAGAGGAACACCGGGGAGCTGTTTTTT. As protein: CASSLPGQRNTGELFF.

The chain employs TRBV11-1 and TRBJ1-3, with 7 bases fitting TRBD1. The CDR3 spans 13 residues. Germline CDR1 reads SGHAT; CDR2 reads FQDESV (reference sequence). Losses at the gene ends were 5 bases for V and 4 bases for J; bases not matched to a gene: 2. Written as DNA, the CDR3 is TGTGCCAGCAGCCGGGACAGAGGAAACACCATATATTTT. Translation gives CASSRDRGNTIYF.

The V gene is TRBV19, the J gene TRBJ1-1; no firm D call. CDR1 is LNHDA, CDR2 SQIVND, per germline (reference sequence). The CDR3 runs 13 residues. V gave up 8 bases and J gave up 3 bases, with 13 bases separating them. CDR3 in DNA: TGTGCCAGTGAGGGTGTTGAGGACACTGAAGCTTTCTTT. This translates into CASEGVEDTEAFF. Full variable domain (missing parts from reference TRBV19 and TRBJ1-1): DGGITQSPKYLFRKEGQNVTLSCEQNLNHDAMYWYRQDPGQGLRLIYYSQIVNDFQKGDIAEGYSVSREKKESFPLTVTSAQKNPTAFYLCASEGVEDTEAFFGQGTRLTVV.

The rearrangement uses TRBV4-2 and TRBJ2-3; TRBD2 aligns across 9 bases. The CDR3 loop spans 16 amino acids. The trim removed 3 bases at V and 5 bases at J, leaving 9 bases unmatched. Germline CDR1 reads LGHNA; CDR2 reads YNFKEQ. The CDR3 spells CASSQSPSGIVDTQYF. CDR3 nucleotides: TGTGCCAGCAGCCAGTCGCCTAGCGGGATAGTAGATACGCAGTATTTT.

The chain has TRBV12-3 or TRBV12-4 and TRBJ1-2, with D tentatively TRBD1 (5 bases). Between the trimmed V and J ends, which lost 4 bases and 8 bases, there was a span of 14 bases. There are 13 residues in the CDR3. The CDR3 sequence: CASSSRAGRGYTF. The DNA for the CDR3 is TGTGCCAGCAGTTCCAGGGCCGGTAGGGGCTACACCTTC.

V gene TRBV9 combines with J gene TRBJ1-2; 7 bases agree with TRBD1. Germline V gives CDR1 SGDLS, CDR2 YYNGEE. V trimming: 0 bases; J trimming: 7 bases; junction bases outside the gene matches: 12. This CDR3 has 16 residues. CDR3 nucleotides: TGTGCCAGCAGCGTAGCCCCCCGACAGGGTAGTTCTGGCTACACCTTC. Protein product: CASSVAPRQGSSGYTF.

The chain joins TRBV9 to TRBJ1-2, with D unresolved. Germline V CDR1 and CDR2: SGDLS, YYNGEE. V lost 3 bases and J 1 base, leaving 10 bases between the germline ends. The CDR3 has 14 amino acids. CDR3 DNA sequence: TGTGCCAGCAGCGCATTTTCAGATAACTATGGCTACACCTTC. Translation gives CASSAFSDNYGYTF.

The chain recombines TRBV7-9 with TRBJ1-2; D call uncertain. The length of the CDR3 is 12 residues. Trimming removed 4 bases from V and 12 bases from J, with 15 bases in between. Germline V gene sequence: CDR1 SEHNR, CDR2 FQNEAQ (reference sequence). The CDR3 DNA sequence: TGTGCCAGCAGCTCAGGTCCTGAGCTTGACACCTTC. Residues: CASSSGPELDTF.

This chain's CDR3 is CASSAPTNEKLFF. Here the CDR3 DNA reads TGTGCCAGCTCGGCACCAACTAATGAAAAACTGTTTTTT. The chain recombines TRBV18 with TRBJ1-4; no reliable D call. The CDR3 sequence is 13 residues long. Trimming pared 6 bases from V and 0 bases from J, leaving 5 bases between. CDR1 is KGHSH, CDR2 LQKENI, per germline. Full variable domain (outside the CDR3, taken from reference TRBV18 and TRBJ1-4): NAGVMQNPRHLVRRRGQEARLRCSPMKGHSHVYWYRQLPEEGLKFMVYLQKENIIDESGMPKERFSAEFPKEGPSILRIQQVVRGDSAAYFCASSAPTNEKLFFGSGTQLSVL.

This chain links TRBV19 with TRBJ1-5; D might be TRBD1 (5 bases). Germline CDR1 and CDR2: LNHDA and SQIVND (reference sequence). There are 17 residues in the CDR3. V was pared by 6 bases and J by 0 bases, with 18 bases between. CDR3 coding DNA: TGTGCCAGTAGACCGATTCAGGGTTTTGATAGCAATCAGCCCCAGCATTTT. Encoded protein: CASRPIQGFDSNQPQHF. Variable domain in full (rest from reference TRBV19 and TRBJ1-5): DGGITQSPKYLFRKEGQNVTLSCEQNLNHDAMYWYRQDPGQGLRLIYYSQIVNDFQKGDIAEGYSVSREKKESFPLTVTSAQKNPTAFYLCASRPIQGFDSNQPQHFGDGTRLSIL.

V is TRBV5-8 and J is TRBJ1-1; 9 nucleotides agree with TRBD1. The V and J ends lost 3 bases and 0 bases, in that order; junction bases with no gene match: 3. The germline V gene has CDR1 SGHTS and CDR2 YDEGEE. The CDR3 covers 15 residues. In nucleotides, the CDR3 is TGTGCCAGCAGCTGGTGGACAGGGGTGAACACTGAAGCTTTCTTT. Its translation is CASSWWTGVNTEAFF.

As DNA, the CDR3 is TGTGCCAGCAGCTTGTATCAGGGATTGGTTGGCTACACCTTC. This sequence encodes CASSLYQGLVGYTF. V and J are TRBV5-8 and TRBJ1-2, with a tentative D call TRBD1 (5 bases). Germline CDR1 is SGHTS and CDR2 is YDEGEE. Trimming stripped 1 base from V and 7 bases from J, with 14 bases between. The CDR3 length is 14 residues.

The chain carries TRBV7-9 and TRBJ2-1; D uncertain. The CDR3 length is 11 residues. The germline V and J ends were trimmed by 5 bases and 10 bases, with 9 bases remaining between them. Germline V lookup: CDR1 SEHNR, CDR2 FQNEAQ (reference sequence). This CDR3 reads CASSPLEEQFF. CDR3 sequence (DNA): TGTGCCAGCAGCCCCCTTGAGGAGCAGTTCTTC.

V is TRBV18 and J is TRBJ1-2, with a tentative D call TRBD1 (6 bases). Trimming cost V 0 bases and J 7 bases, with 12 bases left between them. Germline V lookup: CDR1 KGHSH, CDR2 LQKENI. The CDR3 contains 14 residues. CDR3 nucleotide sequence: TGTGCCAGCTCACCACCGTCAGGGGCGAGTGGCTACACCTTC. This translates into CASSPPSGASGYTF.

The CDR3 DNA sequence: TGTGCCAGCAGCGGGGGACTAGCGGGAGGTACAGATACGCAGTATTTT. Protein sequence: CASSGGLAGGTDTQYF. This chain connects TRBV4-2 to TRBJ2-3, with 15 nucleotides matching TRBD2. Germline assignment: CDR1 LGHNA and CDR2 YNFKEQ. CDR3 length equals 16 residues. The J segment lost 3 bases and the V segment lost 5 bases, leaving 3 bases of the junction unmatched.

The V and J genes are TRBV5-1 and TRBJ1-4; no reliable D call. In germline, CDR1 is SGHRS, CDR2 YFSETQ. Trimming took off 0 bases at V and 2 bases at J, with 5 bases between the two ends. The CDR3 totals 14 residues. In DNA form, the CDR3 reads TGCGCCAGCAGCTTGGACAGTACTAATGAAAAACTGTTTTTT. It encodes CASSLDSTNEKLFF.

V is TRBV5-4 and J is TRBJ1-6; D is ambiguous. The V end lost 4 bases, the J end lost 9 bases, and 11 bases lay between the germline ends. CDR1 is SGHNT, CDR2 YYREEE, per germline (reference sequence). The CDR3 spans 13 residues. The CDR3 spells CASSQRGASPLHF. In nucleotides, the CDR3 is TGTGCCAGCAGCCAGCGTGGTGCTTCACCCCTCCACTTT. Supplemented by reference TRBV5-4 and TRBJ1-6, the full variable domain reads ETGVTQSPTHLIKTRGQQVTLRCSSQSGHNTVSWYQQALGQGPQFIFQYYREEENGRGNFPPRFSGLQFPNYSSELNVNALELDDSALYLCASSQRGASPLHFGNGTRLTVT.

The V call is TRBV18, the J call TRBJ2-3, with a weak D call TRBD1 (6 bases). The CDR3 is made up of 17 amino acids. Looked up from germline, CDR1 is KGHSH and CDR2 is LQKENI. Trimming removed 8 bases at V and 0 bases at J, with 21 bases between. CDR3 coding DNA: TGTGCCAGCACCCCCTTGGGGGCCCTGACTAGCACAGATACGCAGTATTTT. Amino acid sequence: CASTPLGALTSTDTQYF.